One sample yielded the 2 T cell receptor beta chains listed below, sequenced in a study of blood T cell repertoires in COVID-19. The data were produced by immunoSEQ multiplex PCR, yet TCRdb's version contains in-frame clones alone and is incomplete. The data hold approximately 310,000 clones, with approximately 83% observed a single time. Sequenced material: PBMCs or T cells enriched from blood (not recorded which). The source is a man in his thirties or forties who had recovered from COVID-19.

This rearrangement joins TRBV29-1 to TRBJ1-3; TRBD1 aligns across 9 bases. Germline lookup yields CDR1 SQVTM and CDR2 ANQGSEA. The V and J ends lost 6 bases and 0 bases, in that order; junction bases with no gene match: 3. The CDR3 loop spans 14 amino acids. The CDR3 spells CSVGTGTSGNTIYF. CDR3 DNA: TGCAGCGTCGGGACAGGGACCTCTGGAAACACCATATATTTT.

This clone was detected a few times. The same CDR3 also results from other DNA sequences found in this sample. The V call is TRBV20-1, the J call TRBJ1-2, with a possible D match to TRBD1 (5 bases). Germline CDR1 reads DFQATT; CDR2 reads SNEGSKA (reference sequence). There are 11 residues in the CDR3. The CDR3 DNA sequence: TGCAGGCGGGGGGGGGACTATGGCTACACCTTC. Amino acids: CRRGGDYGYTF.